Listed below are T cell receptor beta chains from one sample, sequenced in a study of patients and donors after allogeneic stem cell transplantation. TCRdb re-called the RT-PCR reads through MiXCR, storing one row per CDR3 protein. The table records some 880,000 distinct CDR3 sequences, more than 15% of them present only once. Sequencing was carried out using blood, either unsorted or a sorted T cell fraction (not recorded which). The receptor set was obtained from a human donor who was either an allogeneic HSCT recipient or a stem cell or donor lymphocyte infusion donor (not recorded which). It is not recorded whose cells these are; they may come from a transplant donor. CDR3s include the opening cysteine and the closing phenylalanine or tryptophan.

TRBJ2-7 TRBV7-8 CASSSLQGWREYEQYF
TRBJ1-5 TRBV2 CASSELYRGSQPQHF
TRBJ2-1 TRBV7-3 CASSPGGSYYNEQFF
TRBJ2-1 TRBV3-1 CASSRRPGPIITYNEQFF
TRBJ1-6 TRBV12-3/TRBV12-4 CASSPRTGGSPLHF
TRBJ1-3 TRBV7-9 CASSGSGAISGNTIYF
TRBJ1-5 TRBV12-3/TRBV12-4 CASSLARQGHQPQHF
TRBJ2-3 TRBV7-9 CASSGVGQVVADTQYF
TRBJ2-7 TRBV24-1 CATSDSFRDRYEQYF
TRBJ2-7 TRBV12-3/TRBV12-4 CASSLSDAHEQYF
TRBJ2-2 TRBV12-3/TRBV12-4 CASSSSTARGAFSGELFF
TRBJ2-7 TRBV15 CATSRDMAQGAQEQYF
TRBJ2-7 TRBV30 CAWSETDKQYF
TRBJ1-2 TRBV12-3/TRBV12-4 CASSSGKIDGYTF
TRBJ2-6 TRBV9 CASSKRDRDPLGGANVLTF
TRBJ2-2 TRBV3-1 CASSLLSGRANTGELFF
TRBJ2-7 TRBV5-1 CASSGEYEQYF
TRBJ2-7 TRBV6-1 CASRTWLSGRALSYEQYF
TRBJ2-3 TRBV5-1 CASSLAGNRDTQYF
TRBJ1-2 TRBV7-9 CASSLQFWDRLVVGYTF
TRBJ2-7 TRBV2 CASSAEQGSYEQYF
TRBJ1-1 TRBV4-3 CASSGSSLGNTEAFF
TRBJ2-1 TRBV6-5 CASSYRWAYEQFF
TRBJ1-1 TRBV5-1 CASSLEPGSNTEAFF
TRBJ1-6 TRBV5-6 CASSPDQDSPLHF
TRBJ1-2 TRBV29-1 CSVPTGSPGYTF
TRBJ2-3 TRBV20-1 CSADRGWDTQYF
TRBJ2-1 TRBV7-3 CASSLGAAILGSEQFF
TRBJ2-1 TRBV30 CAWSPPQGIGANEQFF
TRBJ1-1 TRBV20-1 CSARGTGVNTEAFF
TRBJ2-3 TRBV19 CASSSRGRSSTDTQYF
TRBJ2-3 TRBV5-1 CASGLGGVTDTQYF
TRBJ2-2 TRBV5-1 CASSPRLGDTGELFF
TRBJ2-1 TRBV12-3/TRBV12-4 CASSFLAGGGYNEQFF
TRBJ2-7 TRBV12-3/TRBV12-4 CASSETNRRTGGEQYF
TRBJ2-1 TRBV7-3 CASSLGGWNEQFF
TRBJ1-1 TRBV5-1 CASSLREMNTEAFF
TRBJ2-1 TRBV15 CATRTSGVNEQFF
TRBJ1-5 TRBV3-1 CASSQVSGRNQPQHF
TRBJ2-5 TRBV20-1 CSAARGSGGLQETQYF
TRBJ1-1 TRBV6-5 CASSSEGRTEAFF
TRBJ2-2 TRBV2 CASSESGPGELFF
TRBJ1-6 TRBV20-1 CSARDSGTKNSPLHF
TRBJ2-7 TRBV3-1 CASSQALERTSGTYEQYF
TRBJ2-7 TRBV4-3 CASSPYRNYEQYF
TRBJ1-5 TRBV7-9 CASSGKTGEELNQPQHF
TRBJ2-5 TRBV12-3/TRBV12-4 CASSSPGLAGVQETQYF
TRBJ1-3 TRBV20-1 CSAKGGSGNTIYF
TRBJ1-4 TRBV20-1 CSATDTTNEKLFF
TRBJ2-2 TRBV15 CATSRVGGMGTGELFF
TRBJ1-2 TRBV7-2 CASSLTGQGFRIGYTF
TRBJ2-7 TRBV7-6 CASSLVAGREYEQYF
TRBJ2-7 TRBV6-1 CASSEGGTGSYEQYF
TRBJ2-7 TRBV6-5 CASSYSRPFPAYEQYF
TRBJ1-1 TRBV9 CASSADTGLPLAFF
TRBJ2-3 TRBV7-9 CASSLGQKNTDTQYF